This T cell receptor (beta chain) was obtained from a study of CD8+ T cells in alopecia areata. Overall study context: Oral tofacitinib (5 to 10 mg twice daily) was administered to treated patients. Study-wide results and limits: Significant decreases in scalp clonality and expanded CD8+ clones followed tofacitinib treatment. Lesional scalp displayed greater clonality than normal scalp, most notably in alopecia totalis/universalis. In scalp and blood during tofacitinib, many expanded lesional clones persisted.

Extracted RNA was reverse transcribed into cDNA, the sequencing template. The method was immunoSEQ multiplex PCR; TCRdb's version includes in-frame clones alone and lacks a portion of them. This sample has about 140,000 clones, with 85% to 90% found just once. The treatment here: oral pan-JAK inhibitor, 5-10 mg twice daily. As regards this clone: What it binds is not known.

The CDR3 extends over 13 amino acids. Looked up from germline, CDR1 is KGHSH and CDR2 is LQKENI. Trimming pared 4 bases from V and 15 bases from J, leaving 19 bases between. This rearrangement joins TRBV18 to TRBJ2-1, with D tentatively TRBD1 or TRBD2 (6 bases each). The sequencing here drew on CD8+ T cells sorted from blood, taken at week 4, from a patient treated with tofacitinib. This TCR was recovered from a human donor with alopecia areata. The CDR3 sequence: CASSLRGAKGPFF. The CDR3 DNA reads as TGTGCCAGCTCACTAAGGGGGGCCAAGGGGCCGTTCTTC.